A selection of T cell receptor beta chains follows, all from one sample in a study of blood T cells in healthy people across ages. MiXCR was run by TCRdb on the 5' RACE reads, yielding one entry per CDR3 protein. The data show some 1,000,000 distinct CDR3 sequences, with approximately 25% seen just once and about 0.69% held by the top ten. The sample also formed part of further work on T cells of mothers and their children.

Sequencing used blood. These receptors all stem from a girl between 2 and 10 years old in good health. CDR3s include the opening cysteine and the closing phenylalanine or tryptophan. D genes are given only for firm matches. Size is omitted from some rows. Given values are once, few, many or a class for expanded clones.

d_gene	len	v_gene	j_gene	abundance	CDR3aa	CDR3nt
TRBD2	13	TRBV27	TRBJ2-1	.	CATRLAAYNEQFF	TGTGCCACCCGACTAGCGGCTTACAATGAGCAGTTCTTC
TRBD2	13	TRBV20-1	TRBJ2-5	once	CSADGLELETQYF	TGCAGTGCTGACGGACTAGAGTTGGAGACCCAGTACTTC
TRBD2	17	TRBV2	TRBJ2-5	.	CASAGTSGGRGQETQYF	TGTGCCAGCGCCGGGACTAGCGGGGGGAGGGGCCAAGAGACCCAGTACTTC
TRBD1	20	TRBV11-1	TRBJ2-7	few	CASSHYGSGWDDRGFYEQYF	TGTGCCAGCAGTCATTATGGCAGTGGCTGGGACGACAGGGGTTTTTACGAGCAGTACTTC
.	15	TRBV7-2	TRBJ1-2	.	CASSSYPGAHLGYTF	TGTGCCAGCAGCTCTTACCCCGGGGCCCATTTGGGCTACACCTTC
TRBD2	15	TRBV28	TRBJ2-5	few	CASSSSGTHQETQYF	TGTGCCAGCAGTTCTAGCGGGACGCACCAAGAGACCCAGTACTTC
.	13	TRBV6-2/TRBV6-3	TRBJ2-1	few	CASSQTGSSEQFF	TGTGCCAGCAGCCAAACAGGGTCCTCGGAGCAGTTCTTC
.	11	TRBV20-1	TRBJ2-1	.	CGASLPNEQFF	TGCGGTGCTAGCTTGCCAAATGAGCAGTTCTTC
TRBD1	15	TRBV29-1	TRBJ2-7	.	CSVEDRDSPSYEQYF	TGCAGCGTTGAAGACAGGGACAGTCCCTCCTACGAGCAGTACTTC
TRBD1	15	TRBV7-2	TRBJ2-4	.	CASSPAGTAPDIQYF	TGTGCCAGCAGTCCCGCCGGGACAGCCCCCGACATTCAGTACTTC
.	11	TRBV7-2	TRBJ2-1	.	CASSPSYEQFF	TGTGCCAGCAGCCCCTCTTATGAGCAGTTCTTC
TRBD1	12	TRBV29-1	TRBJ1-1	.	CSVRQGSAEAFF	TGCAGCGTTCGACAGGGGAGCGCTGAAGCTTTCTTT
TRBD1	15	TRBV4-1	TRBJ1-4	few	CASSFSTGNSEKLFF	TGCGCCAGCAGCTTTTCGACAGGGAATAGTGAAAAACTGTTTTTT
TRBD1	14	TRBV27	TRBJ2-7	few	CASSLLDRLYEQYF	TGTGCCAGCAGTTTACTGGACAGGTTATACGAGCAGTACTTC
.	13	TRBV7-9	TRBJ1-5	.	CASSPDTYQPQHF	TGTGCCAGCAGCCCAGACACGTATCAGCCCCAGCATTTT